This T cell receptor beta chain came from a study of T cells in Graves' hyperthyroidism and ophthalmopathy. For the study at large: Once the initial diagnosis was made, peripheral blood was obtained before any treatment. Study-level findings and limits: Blood also contained most expanded thyroid clonotypes above 0.001.

The CDR3 is 13 amino acids. V gave up 0 bases and J gave up 6 bases, with 6 bases separating them. Germline values: CDR1 SGHTA, CDR2 FQGNSA. RNA transcripts were the template for amplifying TCR beta CDR3 regions. Researchers ran a first-round RT-PCR on the TCR CDR3 using the HTBI primer set. TCRdb reprocessed the multiplex PCR reads via MiXCR and lists one record per CDR3 protein. The profile covers 500,000 to 700,000 distinct CDR3 sequences, with around 17% appearing a single time and approximately 20% taken by the ten largest. Note on this clonotype: What it binds is unknown.

The study excluded patients with uncontrolled infection, other autoimmune disease, pregnancy or lactation. Diagnoses rested on clinical symptoms, serum thyroxine and TRAb, thyroid ultrasound and orbital computed tomography. The chain uses TRBV7-2 and TRBJ2-1; D is ambiguous. The TCR originated in a woman in her late teens or twenties with Graves' hyperthyroidism. Sequencing used blood. CDR3 bases: TGTGCCAGCAGCTTAGCGCGCGCCAATGAGCAGTTCTTC. Translating it yields CASSLARANEQFF. Variable domain in full (rest from reference TRBV7-2 and TRBJ2-1): GAGVSQSPSNKVTEKGKDVELRCDPISGHTALYWYRQSLGQGLEFLIYFQGNSAPDKSGLPSDRFSAERTGGSVSTLTIQRTQQEDSAVYLCASSLARANEQFFGPGTRLTVL.